The next 30 T cell receptor beta chains were all read from a single sample in a study of blood T cells in healthy people across ages. The use of a sample-barcoded 5' primer and a J-beta primer mix characterized a second PCR of roughly 6 to 11 cycles. One entry per CDR3 protein, called by TCRdb with MiXCR from the 5' RACE reads. This sample has a few hundred thousand distinct CDR3 sequences; roughly a quarter occur once, and the top ten carry 15% to 20%. The sequenced sample was blood. Source of these receptors: a woman between 65 and 79 years old in good health.

On this clonotype: This may arise from a read error, as a much more abundant clone is one base away. This chain links TRBV5-1 with TRBJ2-4; D uncertain. The germline V gene encodes CDR1 SGHRS and CDR2 YFSETQ. The CDR3 has 14 residues. DNA of the CDR3: TGCGCCAGCAGCCCGGTGACTGCCAAAAACATTCAGTGCTTC. It is translated as CASSPVTAKNIQCF.

With regard to this clonotype: Likely a read error: the CDR3 ends without its conserved phenylalanine or tryptophan. The chain couples TRBV5-1 to TRBJ2-5, with 8 bases matching TRBD1. J lost 5 bases, V lost 0 bases, and 3 bases had no gene match. The CDR3 is made up of 14 amino acids. CDR1 SGHRS and CDR2 YFSETQ come from the germline V gene. The CDR3 loop is CASSLAGGGETQYL. CDR3 coding DNA: TGCGCCAGCAGCTTGGCAGGGGGCGGGGAGACCCAGTACTTG.

In this sample, this clonotype turned up a few times. This chain connects TRBV20-1 to TRBJ1-2; D gene ambiguous. Germline V gives CDR1 DFQATT, CDR2 SNEGSKA (reference sequence). Trimming pared 5 bases from V and 4 bases from J, leaving 11 bases between. The CDR3 extends over 12 amino acids. DNA of the CDR3: TGCAGTGCTCCCGATTCGGGCTATGGCTACACCTTC. Its translation: CSAPDSGYGYTF.

This clonotype was counted between two and nine times. CDR3 DNA sequence: TGTGCCAGCAGCTCCTCCGGTAGGAGGACCGGGGAGCTGTTTTTT. Its protein is CASSSSGRRTGELFF. The chain uses TRBV7-2 and TRBJ2-2; tentatively, D is TRBD2 (5 bases). V lost 4 bases to trimming and J lost 5 bases, with 14 bases between them. The CDR3 spans 15 residues. Germline values: CDR1 SGHTA, CDR2 FQGNSA.

A note on this clonotype: An end of the junction does not agree with germline; a read error may underlie this. Written as DNA, the CDR3 is TGCGCCGGCAGCCAAAGCTCAGGGGAGACCCAGTACTTC. Translation: CAGSQSSGETQYF. This chain uses TRBV4-1 with TRBJ2-5, with a possible D match to TRBD1 (5 bases). The CDR3 runs 13 residues. Germline V gene sequence: CDR1 MGHRA, CDR2 YSYEKL.

The table lists this clonotype with a few counts. This rearrangement joins TRBV5-1 to TRBJ2-7, with D uncertain. V was shortened by 0 bases and J by 9 bases, with 16 bases between the two germline ends. This CDR3 spans 14 amino acids. From germline, CDR1 is SGHRS and CDR2 YFSETQ. The CDR3 nucleotides are TGCGCCAGCAGCTTGGAAGCCCGAGTAGAAAGGCAGTACTTC. This gives the protein CASSLEARVERQYF. Filled out from reference TRBV5-1 and TRBJ2-7, the complete variable domain reads KAGVTQTPRYLIKTRGQQVTLSCSPISGHRSVSWYQQTPGQGLQFLFEYFSETQRNKGNFPGRFSGRQFSNSRSEMNVSTLELGDSALYLCASSLEARVERQYFGPGTRLTVT.

This rearrangement joins TRBV28 to TRBJ2-1, with D possibly being TRBD1 or TRBD2 (5 bases each). The CDR3 contains 16 residues. CDR1 MDHEN and CDR2 SYDVKM come from the germline V gene. V was cut by 4 bases and J by 3 bases, with 16 bases left in between. Here the CDR3 DNA reads TGTGCCAGCAGTTCTCGGGACGGAAAGAACTACAATGAGCAGTTCTTC. It yields the protein CASSSRDGKNYNEQFF.

The chain recombines TRBV20-1 with TRBJ1-2; unclear D gene. V was cut by 7 bases and J by 3 bases, with 15 bases left in between. Germline V CDR1 and CDR2: DFQATT, SNEGSKA (reference sequence). This CDR3 spans 13 amino acids. CDR3 sequence: CSGLFSVDYGYTF. CDR3 DNA: TGCAGTGGCTTATTTTCGGTGGACTATGGCTACACCTTC.

The gene calls are TRBV11-2 and TRBJ1-6; D gene unclear. Trimming cost V 1 base and J 9 bases, with 13 bases left between them. This CDR3 has 15 residues. Germline V lookup: CDR1 SGHAT, CDR2 FQNNGV. The CDR3 DNA is TGTGCCAGCAGCTTAGTAGGGTCTATTATTTCACCCCTCCACTTT. This gives the protein CASSLVGSIISPLHF.

A remark on this clonotype: This may be a read error, as it is one base from a much larger clone. The V and J genes are TRBV5-1 and TRBJ2-5; weak D call: TRBD1 (5 bases). The CDR3 totals 13 residues. Germline values: CDR1 SGHRS, CDR2 YFSETQ. The CDR3 loop is CASSLVGEETQCF. CDR3 DNA: TGCGCCAGCAGCTTGGTAGGGGAAGAGACCCAGTGCTTC. The full variable domain, completed using reference TRBV5-1 and TRBJ2-5, is KAGVTQTPRYLIKTRGQQVTLSCSPISGHRSVSWYQQTPGQGLQFLFEYFSETQRNKGNFPGRFSGRQFSNSRSEMNVSTLELGDSALYLCASSLVGEETQCFGPGTRLLVL.

This clonotype was seen a few times. The chain is built from TRBV20-1 and TRBJ2-5; 9 nucleotides line up with TRBD1. CDR1 and CDR2 (germline): DFQATT, SNEGSKA (reference sequence). The CDR3 has 14 amino acids. The trim removed 6 bases at V and 5 bases at J, leaving 10 bases unmatched. The CDR3 loop reads CSADNRGRVETQYF. In DNA form, the CDR3 reads TGCAGTGCAGATAACAGGGGGCGGGTGGAGACCCAGTACTTC.

Of note for this clonotype: A junction boundary mismatches the germline segment, possibly from a read error. The J gene is TRBJ2-1, the V gene TRBV6-6; 9 bases align to TRBD1. The germline V gene has CDR1 MNHNY and CDR2 SVGAGI (reference sequence). The CDR3 spans 14 residues. The DNA for the CDR3 is TGTGCCAGTTCTTCTACAGGGGGCCAAGAGACCCGGTACTTC. Protein: CASSSTGGQETRYF.

The rearrangement links TRBV20-1 to TRBJ1-2; TRBD1 is a possible D gene (6 bases). This CDR3 has 12 amino acids. CDR1 is DFQATT and CDR2 is SNEGSKA in the germline V gene (reference sequence). Trimming stripped 7 bases from V and 8 bases from J, with 17 bases between. CDR3 amino acids: CSVPGGHQGYTF. CDR3 in DNA: TGCAGTGTCCCGGGGGGGCATCAGGGCTACACCTTC.

The genes are TRBV5-1 and TRBJ1-1, with TRBD1 matching 7 bases. The germline CDR1 and CDR2 sequences are SGHRS and YFSETQ. The V gene end was trimmed by 4 bases and the J gene end by 5 bases; junction bases not matched to a gene: 8. This CDR3 is built from 14 residues. CDR3 coding DNA: TGCGCCAGCAGCGCGCAGGGGGGAGGTACTGAAGCTTTCTTT. It is translated as CASSAQGGGTEAFF.

In nucleotides, the CDR3 is TGTGCCACATCTGAGGGTCAGGTGTGGAATGAGCAGTTCTTC. Its protein product is CATSEGQVWNEQFF. V and J are TRBV24-1 and TRBJ2-1, with a tentative D call TRBD2 (5 bases). Germline V gene data show CDR1 as KGHDR and CDR2 as SFDVKD. V dropped 10 bases and J dropped 7 bases, with 19 bases sitting between them. The CDR3 sequence is 14 residues long.

The gene calls are TRBV20-1 and TRBJ1-2, with 7 bases matching TRBD1. There are 14 residues in the CDR3. The V gene end was trimmed by 6 bases and the J gene end by 7 bases; junction bases not matched to a gene: 14. Per germline, CDR1 DFQATT and CDR2 SNEGSKA (reference sequence). CDR3 DNA sequence: TGCAGTGCCCTGGGACAGCTCAGCTCTTCTGGCTACACCTTC. It specifies CSALGQLSSSGYTF.

This clonotype has at least ten counts. This chain uses TRBV21-1 with TRBJ2-3; TRBD1, the table's D call, was not compared with the DNA. TRBV21-1 is labeled a pseudogene. This CDR3 region has 15 residues. CDR3 nucleotides: TGTGCCAGCAGCACCCCACAGGGTCTGGCAGATACGCAGTATTTT. Protein sequence: CASSTPQGLADTQYF.

V and J are TRBV20-1 and TRBJ2-5; D might be TRBD2 (7 bases). Trimming shortened V by 1 base and J by 7 bases, and 19 bases separated the two germline ends. The CDR3 has 15 amino acids. Per germline, CDR1 DFQATT and CDR2 SNEGSKA (reference sequence). In nucleotides, the CDR3 is TGCAGTGCTAGAGGTCGAGCGGCGGGGGCGGGGACCCAGTACTTC. It codes for CSARGRAAGAGTQYF.

This clonotype was recorded at least ten times. V gene TRBV5-1 combines with J gene TRBJ1-4; D possibly corresponds to TRBD1 (5 bases). Germline assignment: CDR1 SGHRS and CDR2 YFSETQ. The V end lost 6 bases, the J end lost 3 bases, and 9 bases lay between the germline ends. This CDR3 comprises 13 residues. Here the CDR3 reads CASMGQSNEKLFF. The CDR3 coding sequence is TGCGCCAGCATGGGGCAGTCTAATGAAAAACTGTTTTTT.

The chain combines TRBV5-1 with TRBJ2-1, with TRBD1 as a possible D gene (6 bases). This CDR3 has 15 amino acids. Trimming pared 4 bases from V and 0 bases from J, leaving 11 bases between. Germline V gene sequence: CDR1 SGHRS, CDR2 YFSETQ. Written as DNA, the CDR3 is TGCGCCAGCAGCATTCAGGGGAGCTCCTACAATGAGCAGTTCTTC. Its translation is CASSIQGSSYNEQFF.

The table lists this clonotype with a few counts. One end of the junction does not line up with germline, which may come from a read error. CDR3 amino acids: CAGSLVSGTEASF. The CDR3 DNA follows: TGTGCCGGCAGCCTGGTCTCCGGCACTGAAGCTTCCTTT. The chain is built from TRBV7-3 and TRBJ1-1, with D hard to call. The CDR3 runs 13 residues. The germline V gene encodes CDR1 SGHTA and CDR2 FQGTGA.

This clonotype came up a few times. The chain couples TRBV5-1 to TRBJ2-5; tentative D call: TRBD2 (5 bases). CDR1 SGHRS and CDR2 YFSETQ come from the germline V gene. V dropped 1 base and J dropped 2 bases, with 9 bases sitting between them. CDR3 length equals 14 residues. CDR3 DNA: TGCGCCAGCAGCTTGTTTCGGGGACAAGAGACCCAGTACTTC. Protein: CASSLFRGQETQYF. Full variable domain (rest looked up from reference TRBV5-1 and TRBJ2-5): KAGVTQTPRYLIKTRGQQVTLSCSPISGHRSVSWYQQTPGQGLQFLFEYFSETQRNKGNFPGRFSGRQFSNSRSEMNVSTLELGDSALYLCASSLFRGQETQYFGPGTRLLVL.

J is TRBJ1-2 and V is TRBV9; 9 nucleotides agree with TRBD1. The CDR3 runs to 13 residues. The germline V gene encodes CDR1 SGDLS and CDR2 YYNGEE. J lost 8 bases, V lost 5 bases, and 7 bases had no gene match. This CDR3 is CASRDGTGQGYTF. In DNA form, the CDR3 reads TGTGCCAGCAGGGACGGGACAGGGCAAGGCTACACCTTC. Together with reference TRBV9 and TRBJ1-2, the CDR3 gives the full variable domain: DSGVTQTPKHLITATGQRVTLRCSPRSGDLSVYWYQQSLDQGLQFLIQYYNGEERAKGNILERFSAQQFPDLHSELNLSSLELGDSALYFCASRDGTGQGYTFGSGTRLTVV.

The CDR3 here is CASRDGKGLNTEAFF. CDR3 DNA: TGTGCCAGTAGGGACGGGAAGGGCTTGAACACTGAAGCTTTCTTT. This rearrangement joins TRBV19 to TRBJ1-1; the D is unclear. V gave up 6 bases and J gave up 0 bases, with 14 bases separating them. The CDR3 has 15 residues. Germline assignment: CDR1 LNHDA and CDR2 SQIVND (reference sequence). Full variable domain (rest looked up from reference TRBV19 and TRBJ1-1): DGGITQSPKYLFRKEGQNVTLSCEQNLNHDAMYWYRQDPGQGLRLIYYSQIVNDFQKGDIAEGYSVSREKKESFPLTVTSAQKNPTAFYLCASRDGKGLNTEAFFGQGTRLTVV.

This clonotype was found a few times. This chain links TRBV15 with TRBJ2-3, with 8 bases that match TRBD2. CDR1 and CDR2 (germline): LNHNV, YYDKDF (reference sequence). CDR3 length: 15 residues. Trimming cost V 0 bases and J 5 bases; bases outside gene matches: 4. The CDR3 DNA follows: TGTGCCACCAGCAGAGATAAAGCGGGGGTAGATACGCAGTATTTT. It is translated as CATSRDKAGVDTQYF.

In its sample, this clonotype was seen many times. V usage is TRBV12-3 or TRBV12-4 and J usage is TRBJ1-3; unclear D gene. CDR3 length: 14 residues. With 4 bases removed from V and 0 bases from J, the gap between germline ends came to 7 bases. In nucleotides, the CDR3 is TGTGCCAGCAGTTCTAGGAGCTCTGGAAACACCATATATTTT. Residues: CASSSRSSGNTIYF.

The chain has TRBV20-1 and TRBJ2-1, with 9 bases lining up with TRBD2. J was trimmed by 9 bases and V by 3 bases; bases with no gene match: 12. CDR1 is DFQATT, CDR2 SNEGSKA, per germline (reference sequence). The CDR3 runs to 15 residues. In DNA form, the CDR3 reads TGCAGTGCTAGCCTAGCGGGGTCGCTAAGTGGTGAGCAGTTCTTC. It is translated as CSASLAGSLSGEQFF.

This clonotype occurred a few times. One junction end does not reproduce the germline sequence, and a read error may be involved. The V gene is TRBV7-2, the J gene TRBJ2-2, with D tentatively TRBD1 (5 bases). The CDR3 consists of 14 residues. CDR1 is SGHTA, CDR2 FQGNSA, per germline. CDR3 sequence (DNA): TGTGCCTGCAGCTTGGGGCTCAACACCGGGGAGCTGTTTTTT. This codes for CACSLGLNTGELFF.

This clonotype has at least ten counts. The gene calls are TRBV7-2 and TRBJ2-3, with 13 bases aligning to TRBD2. This CDR3 contains 13 residues. The V gene end was trimmed by 5 bases and the J gene end by 11 bases; junction bases not matched to a gene: 4. The germline gives CDR1 SGHTA, CDR2 FQGNSA. As DNA, the CDR3 is TGTGCCAGCAGCCAGACTAGCGGGGGGAGGCAGTATTTT. Translating gives CASSQTSGGRQYF.

The chain has TRBV12-3 or TRBV12-4 and TRBJ2-5, with D possibly being TRBD2 (7 bases). The CDR3 has 16 residues. The V and J ends lost 2 bases and 3 bases respectively, with 16 bases between them. The CDR3 protein is CASSLRGGSSKETQYF. The CDR3 DNA reads as TGTGCCAGCAGTTTAAGGGGGGGCAGCTCCAAAGAGACCCAGTACTTC.